The 15 T cell receptor beta chains below were found in one sample sequenced in a study of regulatory T cells in long-lasting Graves disease. Time point defined: persistent/refractory GD, antithyroid drugs over 5 years with positive TRAb. PBMCs provided the RNA from which the TCR library was made. To make TCR beta libraries, researchers used iRepertoire HTBI primers and Arm-PCR of CDR3 regions. TCRdb processed the multiplex PCR reads anew with MiXCR; each CDR3 protein has one entry. The data contain roughly 300,000 distinct CDR3 sequences, around 20% of them singletons. Sequenced here: peripheral blood mononuclear cells (PBMCs), sampled when the disease was refractory, from a patient treated with antithyroid drugs. Receptor source: a female donor with Graves disease.

In its sample, this clonotype was seen many times. The rearrangement joins TRBV7-2 to TRBJ2-7, with D tentatively TRBD2 (5 bases). The germline CDR1 and CDR2 sequences are SGHTA and FQGNSA. This CDR3 spans 14 amino acids. V dropped 5 bases and J dropped 3 bases, with 14 bases sitting between them. The CDR3: CASSEGDAFYEQYF. The CDR3 DNA reads TGTGCCAGCAGCGAGGGTGATGCCTTCTACGAGCAGTACTTC.

This clonotype was counted only a few times. This chain links TRBV18 with TRBJ2-7; D not certain. The V and J ends lost 6 bases and 6 bases respectively, with 18 bases between them. Germline V gives CDR1 KGHSH, CDR2 LQKENI. There are 14 residues in the CDR3. In DNA, the CDR3 is TGTGCCAGCTCTCAGCCGCAGGTCAGGTCCGAGCAGTACTTC. As protein: CASSQPQVRSEQYF.

J is TRBJ2-5 and V is TRBV6-1; D gene ambiguous. Germline V gives CDR1 MNHNS, CDR2 SASEGT. The V end lost 2 bases, the J end lost 4 bases, and 8 bases lay between the germline ends. This CDR3 comprises 13 residues. CDR3 coding DNA: TGTGCCAGCAGTGAAAAGGGCCCAGAGACCCAGTACTTC. It specifies CASSEKGPETQYF.

This clonotype was detected ten times or more. CDR3 coding DNA: TGTGCCAGCAGCGTAGAGGGTGGGGGTCTTGGTTACACCTTC. Amino acids: CASSVEGGGLGYTF. The chain has TRBV9 and TRBJ1-2, with TRBD1 as a possible D gene (5 bases). The V and J ends lost 0 bases and 11 bases respectively, with 17 bases between them. This CDR3 has 14 amino acids. Germline-derived CDR1 and CDR2 are SGDLS and YYNGEE.

This clonotype has at least ten counts. This chain uses TRBV27 with TRBJ1-2; D not certain. The CDR3 has 13 residues. V was clipped by 3 bases and J by 8 bases, with 13 bases between them. Per the germline V gene, CDR1 is MNHEY and CDR2 is SMNVEV (reference sequence). The CDR3 DNA sequence: TGTGCCAGCAGTTTCGTTAGAGGGAGAGGCTACACCTTC. This codes for CASSFVRGRGYTF.

CDR3 amino acids: CSARGRSGRSAGELFF. CDR3 in DNA: TGCAGTGCTCGGGGGCGTAGCGGGAGAAGCGCCGGGGAGCTGTTTTTT. The chain combines TRBV20-1 with TRBJ2-2; 9 bases fit TRBD2. J lost 6 bases, V lost 5 bases, and 13 bases had no gene match. Germline CDR1 DFQATT, CDR2 SNEGSKA (reference sequence). The CDR3 has 16 residues.

This clonotype was found many times. This chain connects TRBV20-1 to TRBJ1-4; D unresolved. Trimming removed 1 base from V and 5 bases from J, with 11 bases in between. Germline V gene sequence: CDR1 DFQATT, CDR2 SNEGSKA (reference sequence). This CDR3 is 14 amino acids long. DNA for the CDR3: TGCAGTGCTAGAGGACTTGGAATAAATGAAAAACTGTTTTTT. Translating gives CSARGLGINEKLFF.

This clonotype was found many times. This chain joins TRBV7-9 and TRBJ2-5; D not certain. Germline loops: CDR1 SEHNR, CDR2 FQNEAQ (reference sequence). Trimming removed 1 base at V and 7 bases at J, with 10 bases between. CDR3 length: 13 amino acids. The CDR3 reads CASSLGGFATQYF. CDR3 coding DNA: TGTGCCAGCAGCTTAGGGGGATTTGCGACCCAGTACTTC.

This clonotype was recorded many times. The gene calls are TRBV11-2 and TRBJ2-7, with D possibly TRBD1 on 6 matching bases. The length of the CDR3 is 16 residues. CDR1 and CDR2 (germline): SGHAT, FQNNGV. V was shortened by 2 bases and J by 2 bases, with 16 bases between the two germline ends. Here the CDR3 DNA reads TGTGCCAGCAGCTTATTGTCCGGCAGGGGTACCTACGAGCAGTACTTC. Amino acid sequence: CASSLLSGRGTYEQYF. Full variable domain (outside the CDR3, taken from reference TRBV11-2 and TRBJ2-7): EAGVAQSPRYKIIEKRQSVAFWCNPISGHATLYWYQQILGQGPKLLIQFQNNGVVDDSQLPKDRFSAERLKGVDSTLKIQPAKLEDSAVYLCASSLLSGRGTYEQYFGPGTRLTVT.

This clonotype was counted ten times or more. The rearrangement uses TRBV6-5 and TRBJ2-7; D unclear. V shed 2 bases and J shed 4 bases, with 12 bases lying between them. This CDR3 has 14 amino acids. Germline values: CDR1 MNHEY, CDR2 SVGAGI. In DNA form, the CDR3 reads TGTGCCAGCAGTTACGGGCCCTCTACTTACGAGCAGTACTTC. Translating it yields CASSYGPSTYEQYF.

At least ten counts were recorded for this clonotype. This chain connects TRBV24-1 to TRBJ1-2; 12 bases match TRBD1. V lost 9 bases to trimming and J lost 8 bases; unmatched junction nucleotides: 9. Germline V gene sequence: CDR1 KGHDR, CDR2 SFDVKD. The CDR3 contains 14 residues. In DNA form, the CDR3 reads TGTGCCACCCTGCCCGGGACAGGGGGCGCAGGCTACACCTTC. Translating gives CATLPGTGGAGYTF.

V gene TRBV6-1 combines with J gene TRBJ1-5; TRBD1 aligns across 8 bases. CDR1 is MNHNS and CDR2 is SASEGT in the germline V gene. With V trimmed by 6 bases and J by 1 base, 11 bases remained unmatched. This CDR3 spans 17 amino acids. This CDR3 is CASRSSGGGGSNQPQHF. The CDR3 DNA reads as TGTGCCAGCAGGTCGTCAGGGGGCGGGGGGAGCAATCAGCCCCAGCATTTT.

This clonotype has at least ten counts. The chain carries TRBV28 and TRBJ1-1; no clear D. From germline, CDR1 is MDHEN and CDR2 SYDVKM. V was shortened by 5 bases and J by 4 bases, with 11 bases between the two germline ends. This CDR3 has 13 amino acids. CDR3 in DNA: TGTGCCAGCAGTCGGGCGGGTGCCACTGAAGCTTTCTTT. Translating gives CASSRAGATEAFF.

The rearrangement links TRBV15 to TRBJ1-1; the D is unclear. The CDR3 totals 13 residues. Trimming pared 9 bases from V and 1 base from J, leaving 12 bases between. Germline assignment: CDR1 LNHNV and CDR2 YYDKDF (reference sequence). For the CDR3, the DNA is TGTGCCACGAGTCGACGGACGAACACTGAAGCTTTCTTT. Encoded protein: CATSRRTNTEAFF.

The rearrangement links TRBV5-1 to TRBJ2-2; TRBD2 agrees at 8 bases. The germline gives CDR1 SGHRS, CDR2 YFSETQ. This CDR3 is 16 amino acids long. V lost 3 bases, J lost 6 bases, and 10 bases stayed unmatched. The CDR3 protein is CASSSQREFGSGELFF. CDR3 in DNA: TGCGCCAGCAGCTCCCAGCGGGAGTTCGGTTCCGGGGAGCTGTTTTTT.